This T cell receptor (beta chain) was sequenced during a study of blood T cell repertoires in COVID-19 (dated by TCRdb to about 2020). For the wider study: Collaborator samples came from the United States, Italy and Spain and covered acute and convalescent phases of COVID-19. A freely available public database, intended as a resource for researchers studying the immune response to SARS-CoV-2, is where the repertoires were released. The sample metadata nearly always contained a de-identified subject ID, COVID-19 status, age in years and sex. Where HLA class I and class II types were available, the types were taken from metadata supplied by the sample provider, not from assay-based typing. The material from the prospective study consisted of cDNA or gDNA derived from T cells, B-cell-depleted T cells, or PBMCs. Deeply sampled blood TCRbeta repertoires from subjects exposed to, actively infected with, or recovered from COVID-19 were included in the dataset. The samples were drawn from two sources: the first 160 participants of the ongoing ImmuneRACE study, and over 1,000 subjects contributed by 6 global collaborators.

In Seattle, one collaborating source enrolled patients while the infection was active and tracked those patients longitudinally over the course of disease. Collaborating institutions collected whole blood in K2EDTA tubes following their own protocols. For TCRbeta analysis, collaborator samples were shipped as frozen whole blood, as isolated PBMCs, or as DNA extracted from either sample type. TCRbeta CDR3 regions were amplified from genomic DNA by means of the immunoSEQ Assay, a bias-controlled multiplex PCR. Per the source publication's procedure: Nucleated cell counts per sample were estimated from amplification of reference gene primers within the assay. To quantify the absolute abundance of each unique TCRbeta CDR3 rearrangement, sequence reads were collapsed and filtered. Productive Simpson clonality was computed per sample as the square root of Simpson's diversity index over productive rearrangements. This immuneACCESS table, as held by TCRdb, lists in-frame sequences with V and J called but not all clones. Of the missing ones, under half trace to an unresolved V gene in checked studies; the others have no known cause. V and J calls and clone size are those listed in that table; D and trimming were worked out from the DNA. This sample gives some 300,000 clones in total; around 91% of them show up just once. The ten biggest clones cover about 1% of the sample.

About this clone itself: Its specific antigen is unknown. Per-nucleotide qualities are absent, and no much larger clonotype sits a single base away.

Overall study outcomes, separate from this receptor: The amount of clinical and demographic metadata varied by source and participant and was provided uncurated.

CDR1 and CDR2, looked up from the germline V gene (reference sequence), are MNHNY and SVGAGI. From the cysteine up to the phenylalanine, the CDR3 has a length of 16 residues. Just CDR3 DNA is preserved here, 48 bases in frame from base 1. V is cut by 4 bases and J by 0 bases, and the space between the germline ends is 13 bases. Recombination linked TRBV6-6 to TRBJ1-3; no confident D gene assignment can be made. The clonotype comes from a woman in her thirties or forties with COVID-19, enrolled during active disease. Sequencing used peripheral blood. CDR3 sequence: CASSFGGRTSGNTIYF. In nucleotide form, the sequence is TGTGCCAGCAGTTTCGGAGGGAGGACCTCTGGAAACACCATATATTTT.